The 23 T cell receptor beta chains listed next were all sequenced from one sample in a study of cytomegalovirus exposure and HLA in healthy donors. Primers: 60 Vbeta forward and 13 Jbeta reverse. Sequencing was performed with immunoSEQ multiplex PCR; in TCRdb, only in-frame clones are kept and a portion is missing. Altogether about 110,000 clones are present, under 70% being singletons, with the ten largest covering about 9%. The specimen was PBMCs. These receptors came from a man younger than 45 in good health and CMV-seropositive.

The chain recombines TRBV6-1 with TRBJ1-2; 7 nucleotides line up with TRBD1. The V segment lost 7 bases and the J segment 7 bases; nucleotides outside the gene matches: 6. The CDR3 is 12 amino acids. Germline assignment: CDR1 MNHNS and CDR2 SASEGT. CDR3 nucleotide sequence: TGTGCCAGCACCCTGACAGGGTCTGGCTACACCTTC. This sequence encodes CASTLTGSGYTF.

The chain combines TRBV19 with TRBJ1-5; D perhaps matches TRBD1 (5 bases). The CDR3 covers 16 residues. The V gene's germline CDR1 is LNHDA and CDR2 SQIVND (reference sequence). Trimming removed 6 bases from V and 2 bases from J, with 17 bases in between. CDR3 loop: CASSPPRPRGNQPQHF. Written as DNA, the CDR3 is TGTGCCAGTAGCCCCCCGAGACCCAGGGGCAATCAGCCCCAGCATTTT.

This rearrangement joins TRBV20-1 to TRBJ2-1, with 8 bases identical to TRBD1. The CDR3 spans 11 residues. Trimming cost V 6 bases and J 15 bases; bases outside gene matches: 10. Germline V lookup: CDR1 DFQATT, CDR2 SNEGSKA (reference sequence). CDR3 region: CSAQTDREGFF. Written as DNA, the CDR3 is TGCAGTGCCCAAACGGACAGGGAAGGGTTCTTC.

The chain joins TRBV10-3 to TRBJ1-2; maybe TRBD1 (6 bases). Germline CDR1 is ENHRY and CDR2 is SYGVKD. Between the trimmed V and J ends, which lost 6 bases and 4 bases, there was a span of 18 bases. This CDR3 has 15 residues. The CDR3 DNA reads TGTGCCATCAGGCCGGACAGCCTAAGAGGCTATGGCTACACCTTC. Encoded protein: CAIRPDSLRGYGYTF.

This clone has more than one count but fewer than ten. V gene TRBV6-5 combines with J gene TRBJ1-5; no definite D call. The CDR3 runs 13 residues. Trimming left V 6 bases short and J 4 bases short, with 10 bases between. Germline CDR1 is MNHEY and CDR2 is SVGAGI. The CDR3 sequence: CASSQDLNQPQHF. CDR3 nucleotides: TGTGCCAGCAGCCAAGACTTGAATCAGCCCCAGCATTTT.

Only one count was recorded for this clone. This rearrangement joins TRBV5-4 to TRBJ2-1; a weak D match, TRBD2 (5 bases). Germline V gene sequence: CDR1 SGHNT, CDR2 YYREEE (reference sequence). V was cut by 4 bases and J by 5 bases, with 13 bases left in between. This CDR3 comprises 14 residues. The CDR3: CASSTQRADNEQFF. The CDR3 DNA is TGTGCCAGCAGCACACAAAGAGCGGACAATGAGCAGTTCTTC.

V is TRBV25-1 and J is TRBJ2-1; the D gene is possibly TRBD2 (5 bases). Trimming cost V 4 bases and J 11 bases, with 12 bases left between them. Germline CDR1 is MGHDK and CDR2 is SYGVNS. CDR3 length equals 12 residues. CDR3 region: CASSAYRDKQFF. Here the CDR3 DNA reads TGTGCCAGCAGTGCCTACCGGGATAAGCAGTTCTTC.

V gene TRBV6-1 combines with J gene TRBJ1-3; D ambiguous. The CDR3 runs to 14 residues. Looked up from germline, CDR1 is MNHNS and CDR2 is SASEGT. V lost 6 bases and J lost 0, with 9 bases in between. CDR3 amino acids: CASRETASGNTIYF. DNA of the CDR3: TGTGCCAGCAGGGAAACAGCCTCTGGAAACACCATATATTTT.

This rearrangement joins TRBV5-6 to TRBJ1-2; 8 nucleotides align to TRBD1. CDR1 is SGHDT, CDR2 YYEEEE, per germline. This CDR3 is built from 14 residues. Unmatched junction bases numbered 8, after V lost 4 bases and J lost 6 bases. CDR3 DNA sequence: TGTGCCAGCAGCCTACGGACAGGGTGGAATGGCTACACCTTC. This codes for CASSLRTGWNGYTF.

V and J are TRBV27 and TRBJ1-3; 7 positions agree with TRBD1. The germline V gene has CDR1 MNHEY and CDR2 SMNVEV (reference sequence). The CDR3 length is 15 residues. Losses at the gene ends were 5 bases for V and 0 bases for J; bases not matched to a gene: 4. DNA of the CDR3: TGTGCCAGCAGTCCGACAGGGAACTCTGGAAACACCATATATTTT. As protein: CASSPTGNSGNTIYF.

The chain combines TRBV4-1 with TRBJ2-5, with a weak D call TRBD2 (6 bases). V was shortened by 3 bases and J by 4 bases, with 18 bases between the two germline ends. This CDR3 has 16 residues. The germline V gene encodes CDR1 MGHRA and CDR2 YSYEKL. CDR3 residues: CASSQGDLYSGETQYF. CDR3 bases: TGCGCCAGCAGCCAGGGGGACTTGTATTCGGGAGAGACCCAGTACTTC.

This chain joins TRBV30 and TRBJ1-1; possible D gene TRBD1, 6 bases. V gave up 2 bases and J gave up 5 bases, with 12 bases separating them. This CDR3 comprises 13 residues. The germline gives CDR1 GTSNPN, CDR2 SVGIG (reference sequence). The CDR3 protein is CAWSRTGLTEAFF. The DNA for the CDR3 is TGTGCCTGGAGTAGAACAGGGTTAACTGAAGCTTTCTTT.

This clone was seen only once. The chain joins TRBV2 to TRBJ1-5; 8 nucleotides agree with TRBD1. With V trimmed by 4 bases and J by 7 bases, 3 bases remained unmatched. This CDR3 is built from 13 residues. Germline V gene data show CDR1 as SNHLY and CDR2 as FYNNEI. The CDR3 region is CASSGTGLQPQHF. The CDR3 nucleotides are TGTGCCAGCAGTGGGACAGGGCTCCAGCCCCAGCATTTT.

V gene TRBV9 combines with J gene TRBJ1-2; TRBD1 might be the D (5 bases). Trimming shortened V by 0 bases and J by 4 bases, and 13 bases separated the two germline ends. Germline V CDR1 and CDR2: SGDLS, YYNGEE. The CDR3 extends over 15 amino acids. CDR3 nucleotide sequence: TGTGCCAGCAGCGTAGATGGGGGGAAGGGCTATGGCTACACCTTC. Protein sequence: CASSVDGGKGYGYTF.

V usage is TRBV16 and J usage is TRBJ2-5, with a tentative D call TRBD2 (5 bases). Germline assignment: CDR1 KGHSY and CDR2 FQNENV. The germline V and J ends were trimmed by 4 bases and 3 bases, with 15 bases remaining between them. CDR3 length: 15 amino acids. Here the CDR3 reads CASSRLQAAEETQYF. The CDR3 DNA reads as TGTGCCAGCAGCCGATTGCAGGCAGCGGAAGAGACCCAGTACTTC.

Only a few counts were recorded for this clone. The chain carries TRBV2 and TRBJ2-7; a possible D gene is TRBD2 (5 bases). This CDR3 is 12 amino acids long. V lost 8 bases to trimming and J lost 8 bases, with 16 bases between them. Germline CDR1 is SNHLY and CDR2 is FYNNEI. The chain's CDR3 is CASSGLTLKQYV. Written as DNA, the CDR3 is TGTGCCAGCTCCGGACTGACCCTTAAGCAGTACGTC.

The chain joins TRBV10-3 to TRBJ2-3; TRBD2 might be the D (5 bases). This CDR3 comprises 16 residues. The V end lost 2 bases, the J end lost 6 bases, and 18 bases lay between the germline ends. CDR1 is ENHRY and CDR2 is SYGVKD in the germline V gene. The CDR3, as DNA: TGTGCCATCAGTGAGCCCTCCCGGGGAGTTTCGGATACGCAGTATTTT. The encoded protein is CAISEPSRGVSDTQYF.

V is TRBV19 and J is TRBJ2-3; 15 nucleotides match TRBD2. The V gene's germline CDR1 is LNHDA and CDR2 SQIVND (reference sequence). The CDR3 extends over 16 amino acids. V was pared by 4 bases and J by 6 bases, with 5 bases of the junction left unmatched. The DNA for the CDR3 is TGTGCCAGTAGTAGGGGACTAGCGGGGGGAAGGGATACGCAGTATTTT. Protein sequence: CASSRGLAGGRDTQYF.

The chain uses TRBV9 and TRBJ1-2; D uncertain. Germline lookup yields CDR1 SGDLS and CDR2 YYNGEE. The CDR3 has 14 amino acids. The V gene lost 0 bases and the J gene lost 2 bases, with 8 bases spanning the gap. This chain's CDR3 is CASSVGGGNYGYTF. CDR3 DNA: TGTGCCAGCAGCGTAGGTGGAGGAAACTATGGCTACACCTTC.

This chain connects TRBV11-3 to TRBJ1-1; D is undetermined. This CDR3 comprises 16 residues. The ends were cut back, 0 bases at V and 1 base at J, with 12 bases in the middle. Germline V lookup: CDR1 SGHNT, CDR2 YENEEA. CDR3 sequence reads: CASSLEPVRANTEAFF. The CDR3, as DNA: TGTGCCAGCAGCTTAGAACCGGTGAGGGCGAACACTGAAGCTTTCTTT. Complete variable domain (other parts from reference TRBV11-3 and TRBJ1-1): EAGVVQSPRYKIIEKKQPVAFWCNPISGHNTLYWYLQNLGQGPELLIRYENEEAVDDSQLPKDRFSAERLKGVDSTLKIQPAELGDSAVYLCASSLEPVRANTEAFFGQGTRLTVV.

The J gene is TRBJ2-1, the V gene TRBV14; no firm D call. Germline loops: CDR1 SGHDN, CDR2 FVKESK. Trimming cost V 4 bases and J 13 bases, with 14 bases left between them. This CDR3 region has 12 residues. In DNA form, the CDR3 reads TGTGCCAGCAGCCCGCCGTCGCGGAGTCAGTTCTTC. Translated, it gives CASSPPSRSQFF. Based on the CDR3 plus reference TRBV14 and TRBJ2-1, the full variable domain is EAGVTQFPSHSVIEKGQTVTLRCDPISGHDNLYWYRRVMGKEIKFLLHFVKESKQDESGMPNNRFLAERTGGTYSTLKVQPAELEDSGVYFCASSPPSRSQFFGPGTRLTVL.

This clone was counted a single time. This chain connects TRBV6-1 to TRBJ2-7; 8 bases are shared with TRBD2. This CDR3 comprises 12 residues. The germline V gene encodes CDR1 MNHNS and CDR2 SASEGT. V lost 7 bases, J lost 3 bases, and 2 bases stayed unmatched. CDR3 DNA sequence: TGTGCCAGCAAGGCGGGGGGCTACGAGCAGTACTTC. Its translation is CASKAGGYEQYF.

The chain combines TRBV25-1 with TRBJ1-1; possibly TRBD1 for D (5 bases). Trimming left V 3 bases short and J 3 bases short, with 14 bases between. This CDR3 has 15 amino acids. The germline V gene encodes CDR1 MGHDK and CDR2 SYGVNS. CDR3 nucleotides: TGTGCCAGCAGTGACGTCAGCTGGGGGGACACTGAAGCTTTCTTT. This encodes CASSDVSWGDTEAFF.